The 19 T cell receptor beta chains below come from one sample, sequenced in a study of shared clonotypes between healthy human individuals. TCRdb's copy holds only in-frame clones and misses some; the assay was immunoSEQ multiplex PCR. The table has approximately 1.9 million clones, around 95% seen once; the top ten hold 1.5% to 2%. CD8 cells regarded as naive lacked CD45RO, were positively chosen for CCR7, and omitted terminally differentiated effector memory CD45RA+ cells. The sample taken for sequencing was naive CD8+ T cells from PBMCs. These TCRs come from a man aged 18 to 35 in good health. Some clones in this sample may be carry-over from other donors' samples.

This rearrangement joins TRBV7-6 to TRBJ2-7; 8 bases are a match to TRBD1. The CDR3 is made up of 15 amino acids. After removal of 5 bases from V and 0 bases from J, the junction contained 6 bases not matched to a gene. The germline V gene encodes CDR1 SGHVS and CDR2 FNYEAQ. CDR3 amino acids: CASSDGDRSSYEQYF. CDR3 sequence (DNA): TGTGCCAGCAGCGATGGGGACAGGAGCTCCTACGAGCAGTACTTC. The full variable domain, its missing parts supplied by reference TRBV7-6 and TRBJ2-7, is GAGVSQSPRYKVTKRGQDVALRCDPISGHVSLYWYRQALGQGPEFLTYFNYEAQQDKSGLPNDRFSAERPEGSISTLTIQRTEQRDSAMYRCASSDGDRSSYEQYFGPGTRLTVT.

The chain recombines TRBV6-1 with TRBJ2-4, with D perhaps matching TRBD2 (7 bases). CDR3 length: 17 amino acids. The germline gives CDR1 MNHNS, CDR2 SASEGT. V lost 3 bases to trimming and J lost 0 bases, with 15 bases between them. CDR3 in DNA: TGTGCCAGCAGTGATTTTGCGGGGGCAGTAGCCAAAAACATTCAGTACTTC. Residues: CASSDFAGAVAKNIQYF.

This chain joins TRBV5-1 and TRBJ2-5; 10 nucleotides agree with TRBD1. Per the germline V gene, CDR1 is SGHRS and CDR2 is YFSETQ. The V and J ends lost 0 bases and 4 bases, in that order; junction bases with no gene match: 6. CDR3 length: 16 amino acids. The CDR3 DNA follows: TGCGCCAGCAGCTTGGACGACAGGGGGCCAGTAGAGACCCAGTACTTC. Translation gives CASSLDDRGPVETQYF.

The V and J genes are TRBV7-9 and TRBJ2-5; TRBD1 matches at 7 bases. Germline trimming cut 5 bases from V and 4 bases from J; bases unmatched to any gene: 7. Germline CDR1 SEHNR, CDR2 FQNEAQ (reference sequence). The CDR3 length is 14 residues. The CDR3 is CASSPRTGRETQYF. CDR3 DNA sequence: TGTGCCAGCAGCCCGCGGACAGGTCGAGAGACCCAGTACTTC. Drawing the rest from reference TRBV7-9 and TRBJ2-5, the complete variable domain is DTGVSQNPRHKITKRGQNVTFRCDPISEHNRLYWYRQTLGQGPEFLTYFQNEAQLEKSRLLSDRFSAERPKGSFSTLEIQRTEQGDSAMYLCASSPRTGRETQYFGPGTRLLVL.

DNA of the CDR3: TGTGCCAGCAGCTCACCGATCCTACTAGCGGGAGTCGCAGATACGCAGTATTTT. The encoded protein is CASSSPILLAGVADTQYF. The chain couples TRBV7-2 to TRBJ2-3; 11 bases agree with TRBD2. Trimming removed 4 bases from V and 4 bases from J; junction bases left unmatched: 13. The CDR3 consists of 18 residues. Germline V gene data show CDR1 as SGHTA and CDR2 as FQGNSA.

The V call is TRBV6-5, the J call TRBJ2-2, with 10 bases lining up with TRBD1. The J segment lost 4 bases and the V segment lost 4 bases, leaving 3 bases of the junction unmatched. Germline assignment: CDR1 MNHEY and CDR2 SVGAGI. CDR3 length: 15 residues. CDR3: CASSSGTGATGELFF. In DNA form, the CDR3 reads TGTGCCAGCAGTTCCGGGACAGGGGCCACCGGGGAGCTGTTTTTT.

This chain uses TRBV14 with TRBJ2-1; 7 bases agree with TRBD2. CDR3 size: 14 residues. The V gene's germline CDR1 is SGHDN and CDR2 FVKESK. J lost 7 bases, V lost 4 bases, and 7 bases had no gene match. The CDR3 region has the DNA TGTGCCAGCAGCCGGAGCTGGGGGGGGAATGAGCAGTTCTTC. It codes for CASSRSWGGNEQFF. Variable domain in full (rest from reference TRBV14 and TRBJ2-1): EAGVTQFPSHSVIEKGQTVTLRCDPISGHDNLYWYRRVMGKEIKFLLHFVKESKQDESGMPNNRFLAERTGGTYSTLKVQPAELEDSGVYFCASSRSWGGNEQFFGPGTRLTVL.

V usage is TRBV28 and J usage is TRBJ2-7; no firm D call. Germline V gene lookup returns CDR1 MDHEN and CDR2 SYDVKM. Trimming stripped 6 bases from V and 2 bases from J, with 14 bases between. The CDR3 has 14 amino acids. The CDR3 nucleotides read TGTGCCAGCAGCCCCCTCCCACGTCCCTACGAGCAGTACTTC. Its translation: CASSPLPRPYEQYF.

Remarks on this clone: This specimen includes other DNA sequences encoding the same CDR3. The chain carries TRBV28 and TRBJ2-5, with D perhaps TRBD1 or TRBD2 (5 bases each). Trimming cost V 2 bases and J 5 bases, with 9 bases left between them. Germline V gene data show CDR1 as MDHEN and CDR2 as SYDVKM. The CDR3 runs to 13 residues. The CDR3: CASSLGGGETQYF. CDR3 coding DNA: TGTGCCAGCAGTTTAGGGGGTGGGGAGACCCAGTACTTC.

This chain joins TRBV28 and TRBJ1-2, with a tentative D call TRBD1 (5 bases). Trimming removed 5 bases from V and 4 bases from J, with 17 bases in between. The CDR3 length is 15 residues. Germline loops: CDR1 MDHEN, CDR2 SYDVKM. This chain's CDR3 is CASSGWTIPFYGYTF. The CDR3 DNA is TGTGCCAGCAGTGGATGGACAATCCCCTTCTATGGCTACACCTTC.

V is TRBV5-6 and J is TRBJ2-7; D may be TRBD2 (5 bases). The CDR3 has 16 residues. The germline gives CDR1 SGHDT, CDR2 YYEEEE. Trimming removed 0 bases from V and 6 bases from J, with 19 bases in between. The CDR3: CASSLDRGQLVGEQYF. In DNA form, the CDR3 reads TGTGCCAGCAGCTTGGATCGCGGGCAACTGGTCGGCGAGCAGTACTTC.

The CDR3 DNA follows: TGTGCCAGCGCCAGGGAGGGTTCGTGGGCCCGTTCTTCCAACTATGGCTACACCTTC. Protein: CASAREGSWARSSNYGYTF. The rearrangement uses TRBV27 and TRBJ1-2; D is possibly TRBD1 (5 bases). The germline V gene encodes CDR1 MNHEY and CDR2 SMNVEV (reference sequence). Trimming took off 8 bases at V and 2 bases at J, with 30 bases between the two ends. CDR3 length: 19 residues.

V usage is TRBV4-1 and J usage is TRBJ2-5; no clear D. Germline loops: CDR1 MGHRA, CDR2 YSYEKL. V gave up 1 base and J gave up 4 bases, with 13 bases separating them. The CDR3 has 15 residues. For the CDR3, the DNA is TGCGCCAGCAGCCAAGGCGTACTGTCATCAGAGACCCAGTACTTC. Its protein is CASSQGVLSSETQYF.

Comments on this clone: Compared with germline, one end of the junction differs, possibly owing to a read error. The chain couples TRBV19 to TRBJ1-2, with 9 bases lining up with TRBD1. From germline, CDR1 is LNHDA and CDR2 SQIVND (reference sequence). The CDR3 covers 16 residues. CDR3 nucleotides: TGTGCCAGTAGTATGGATGGGACAGGGTATGGAGATGGTTACACCTTC. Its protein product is CASSMDGTGYGDGYTF.

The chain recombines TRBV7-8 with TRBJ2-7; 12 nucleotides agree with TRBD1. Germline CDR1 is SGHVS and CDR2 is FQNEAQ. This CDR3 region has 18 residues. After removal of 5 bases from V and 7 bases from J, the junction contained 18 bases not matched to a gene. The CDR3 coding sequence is TGTGCCAGCAGCCCGCCGCCCGGGACAGGGGGCGTACTGGGAGAGCAGTACTTC. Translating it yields CASSPPPGTGGVLGEQYF.

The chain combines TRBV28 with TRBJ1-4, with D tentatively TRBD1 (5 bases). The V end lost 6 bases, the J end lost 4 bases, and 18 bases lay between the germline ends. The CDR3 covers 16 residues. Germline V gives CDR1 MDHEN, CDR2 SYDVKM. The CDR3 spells CASRPTGTAFNEKLFF. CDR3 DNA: TGTGCCAGCAGGCCAACCGGGACCGCCTTTAATGAAAAACTGTTTTTT.

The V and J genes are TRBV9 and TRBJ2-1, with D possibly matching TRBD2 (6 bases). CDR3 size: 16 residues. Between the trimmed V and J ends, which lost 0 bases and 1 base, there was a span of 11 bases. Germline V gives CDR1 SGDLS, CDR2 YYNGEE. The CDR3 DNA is TGTGCCAGCAGCGTAGAGGACTACCTTTCCTACAATGAGCAGTTCTTC. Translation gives CASSVEDYLSYNEQFF.

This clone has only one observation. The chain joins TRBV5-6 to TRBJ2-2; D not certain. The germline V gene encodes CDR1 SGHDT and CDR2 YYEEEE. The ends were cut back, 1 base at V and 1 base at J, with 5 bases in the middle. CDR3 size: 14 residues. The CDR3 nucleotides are TGTGCCAGCAGCTTGAGGGTGAACACCGGGGAGCTGTTTTTT. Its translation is CASSLRVNTGELFF.

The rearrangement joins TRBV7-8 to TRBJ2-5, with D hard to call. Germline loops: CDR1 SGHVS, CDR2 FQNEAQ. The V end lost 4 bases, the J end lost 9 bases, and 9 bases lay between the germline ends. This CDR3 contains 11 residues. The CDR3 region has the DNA TGTGCCAGCAGCTCCGGAAAGGCCCAGTACTTC. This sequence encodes CASSSGKAQYF. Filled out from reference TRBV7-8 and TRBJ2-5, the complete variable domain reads GAGVSQSPRYKVAKRGQDVALRCDPISGHVSLFWYQQALGQGPEFLTYFQNEAQLDKSGLPSDRFFAERPEGSVSTLKIQRTQQEDSAVYLCASSSGKAQYFGPGTRLLVL.